This T cell receptor beta chain was obtained from a study of neurological immune-mediated disorders. Findings and limits, study-wide: None of the CDR3 amino acid sequences of expanded clones were shared across subjects, and this suggested private repertoires in all groups.

The V end lost 5 bases, the J end lost 4 bases, and 21 bases lay between the germline ends. This CDR3 region has 16 residues. This clonotype was found many times. No antigen is known for it. TCRdb reanalysed the 5' RACE reads using MiXCR and keeps one entry per CDR3 protein. The sample lists fewer than 50,000 distinct CDR3 sequences, approximately 11% seen once, with approximately 9% in the top ten. Time point specified: longitudinal time-point 3. 2 million unsorted PBMCs were stored in RNAlater at -80 °C before RNA extraction. The sample consisted of PBMCs. This chain connects TRBV12-3 or TRBV12-4 to TRBJ2-7; tentative D call: TRBD2 (6 bases). This clonotype originated in a male donor with HTLV-1-associated myelopathy (HAM/TSP). CDR3 nucleotides: TGTGCCAGCAGTCCCCAAACCCCGGGACTGACTTACGAGCAGTACTTC. Its protein product is CASSPQTPGLTYEQYF.